This record looks at one TCR beta chain sequence and its context. This sample is drawn from a study of blood T cell repertoires in COVID-19. Study background: COVID-19 samples collected from the United States, Italy and Spain covered acute and convalescent phases.

Produced via immunoSEQ multiplex PCR; TCRdb's table is partial and in-frame only. The sample gives 200,000 to 250,000 clones, around 83% of which show up once; over 2.5% is in the top ten. Germline V gives CDR1 MNHEY, CDR2 SMNVEV (reference sequence). V trimming: 6 bases; J trimming: 6 bases; junction bases outside the gene matches: 15. The CDR3 runs 16 residues. This chain joins TRBV27 and TRBJ2-7, with 9 bases lining up with TRBD1. The material sequenced was peripheral blood. The clonotype comes from a man aged 50-59 years who had recovered from COVID-19. As DNA, the CDR3 is TGTGCCAGCAGCAGGGAGTCGGCTTCGGACAGGGGCGAGCAGTACTTC. It codes for CASSRESASDRGEQYF.